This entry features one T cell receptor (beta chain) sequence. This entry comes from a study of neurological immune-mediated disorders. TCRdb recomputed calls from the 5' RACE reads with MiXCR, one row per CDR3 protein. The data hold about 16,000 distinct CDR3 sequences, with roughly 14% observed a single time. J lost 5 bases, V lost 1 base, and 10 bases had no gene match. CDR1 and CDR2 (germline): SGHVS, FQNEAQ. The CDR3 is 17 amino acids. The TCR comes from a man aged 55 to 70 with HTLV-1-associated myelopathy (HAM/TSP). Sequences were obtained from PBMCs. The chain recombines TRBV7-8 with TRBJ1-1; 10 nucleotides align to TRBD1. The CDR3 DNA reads TGTGCCAGCAGCTTAGACGCCCATGGACAGGGGGGGACTGAAGCTTTCTTT. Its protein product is CASSLDAHGQGGTEAFF.